Following are 31 T cell receptor beta chains from one sample sequenced in a study of OX40 agonist ivuxolimab in advanced cancers. The table came from immunoSEQ multiplex PCR; TCRdb's copy has only in-frame clones and leaves some out. The table shows some 50,000 clones, with about four fifths occurring only once. Specimen: CD4+ or CD8+ T cells sorted from blood, collected in a trial of the OX40 agonist ivuxolimab. The receptor set was obtained from an adult with an advanced solid tumor such as melanoma, head and neck, liver or kidney cancer.

V is TRBV4-2 and J is TRBJ1-5; D is uncertain. The CDR3 has 16 residues. Germline CDR1 reads LGHNA; CDR2 reads YNFKEQ. Trimming removed 1 base at V and 5 bases at J, with 15 bases between. The CDR3 loop reads CASSQVPRRTDQPQHF. The DNA for the CDR3 is TGTGCCAGCAGCCAAGTTCCACGACGAACGGATCAGCCCCAGCATTTT.

CDR3 DNA sequence: TGTGCCATCAGTGACCCGGGAAGGACGAACACTGAAGCTTTCTTT. Translation: CAISDPGRTNTEAFF. This rearrangement joins TRBV10-3 to TRBJ1-1, with no clear D. Germline V gives CDR1 ENHRY, CDR2 SYGVKD. Trimming stripped 3 bases from V and 1 base from J, with 12 bases between. CDR3 length: 15 residues.

The genes are TRBV7-9 and TRBJ1-3; 8 nucleotides match TRBD1. Germline V gives CDR1 SEHNR, CDR2 FQNEAQ (reference sequence). The CDR3 spans 17 residues. V lost 4 bases and J lost 0; bases outside the gene matches: 8. CDR3 region: CASSSREGQASGNTIYF. DNA for the CDR3: TGTGCCAGCAGCTCGAGAGAGGGACAGGCCTCTGGAAACACCATATATTTT. The variable domain in full, with the rest retrieved from reference TRBV7-9 and TRBJ1-3, is DTGVSQNPRHKITKRGQNVTFRCDPISEHNRLYWYRQTLGQGPEFLTYFQNEAQLEKSRLLSDRFSAERPKGSFSTLEIQRTEQGDSAMYLCASSSREGQASGNTIYFGEGSWLTVV.

V and J are TRBV14 and TRBJ1-2, with D possibly TRBD1 on 5 matching bases. The CDR3 runs 14 residues. Germline CDR1 reads SGHDN; CDR2 reads FVKESK. V gave up 0 bases and J gave up 5 bases, with 10 bases separating them. The CDR3 loop reads CASSQDARQYGYTF. The CDR3 bases are TGTGCCAGCAGCCAAGACGCCCGACAGTATGGCTACACCTTC.

This clone showed up just once. In nucleotides, the CDR3 is TGTGCCAGCAGTCGGGGGGATACGCAGTATTTT. Translation: CASSRGDTQYF. The V and J genes are TRBV6-5 and TRBJ2-3, with D possibly TRBD2 on 6 matching bases. This CDR3 contains 11 residues. In germline, CDR1 is MNHEY, CDR2 SVGAGI. With 5 bases removed from V and 6 bases from J, the gap between germline ends came to 6 bases.

The V call is TRBV28, the J call TRBJ1-1, with D hard to call. V lost 6 bases and J 1 base, leaving 6 bases between the germline ends. The germline V gene encodes CDR1 MDHEN and CDR2 SYDVKM. CDR3 length: 12 residues. The CDR3 loop reads CASRTANTEAFF. Here the CDR3 DNA reads TGTGCCAGCAGGACGGCGAACACTGAAGCTTTCTTT. The whole variable domain, remainder taken from reference TRBV28 and TRBJ1-1, is DVKVTQSSRYLVKRTGEKVFLECVQDMDHENMFWYRQDPGLGLRLIYFSYDVKMKEKGDIPEGYSVSREKKERFSLILESASTNQTSMYLCASRTANTEAFFGQGTRLTVV.

The chain employs TRBV28 and TRBJ2-3, with D possibly matching TRBD2 (5 bases). Germline CDR1 MDHEN, CDR2 SYDVKM. This CDR3 is built from 15 residues. Trimming took off 3 bases at V and 2 bases at J, with 12 bases between the two ends. The CDR3 region is CASSFRPGYTDTQYF. CDR3 nucleotides: TGTGCCAGCAGTTTTAGGCCGGGATACACAGATACGCAGTATTTT.

The chain employs TRBV2 and TRBJ1-1; a possible D gene is TRBD1 (6 bases). CDR1 SNHLY and CDR2 FYNNEI come from the germline V gene. V lost 6 bases to trimming and J lost 2 bases, with 13 bases between them. This CDR3 contains 14 residues. Here the CDR3 reads CASRTGIPNTEAFF. The CDR3 DNA is TGTGCCAGCAGAACAGGGATCCCAAACACTGAAGCTTTCTTT.

Regarding this clone: Because the CDR3 is missing its conserved closing phenylalanine or tryptophan, this is likely a read error. The CDR3 sequence: CASSRRAGGDGYTL. The CDR3 DNA sequence: TGTGCCAGCAGCCGAAGGGCAGGGGGCGATGGCTACACCCTC. This sequence joins TRBV7-2 and TRBJ1-2; TRBD1 aligns across 8 bases. Germline lookup yields CDR1 SGHTA and CDR2 FQGNSA. The CDR3 is made up of 14 amino acids. The V segment lost 5 bases and the J segment 6 bases; nucleotides outside the gene matches: 8.

The chain combines TRBV19 with TRBJ2-5; D not resolved. The CDR3 covers 14 residues. Trimming removed 6 bases at V and 7 bases at J, with 18 bases between. Germline-derived CDR1 and CDR2 are LNHDA and SQIVND (reference sequence). The CDR3 DNA reads TGTGCCAGTAGAACGGATCAAAAACGCGGGACCCAGTACTTC. The encoded protein is CASRTDQKRGTQYF.

The chain recombines TRBV6-5 with TRBJ1-1, with TRBD1 matching over 7 bases. Losses at the gene ends were 2 bases for V and 7 bases for J; bases not matched to a gene: 7. The CDR3 spans 14 residues. Germline lookup yields CDR1 MNHEY and CDR2 SVGAGI. CDR3 sequence: CASSYRTGDGEAFF. The CDR3 DNA sequence: TGTGCCAGCAGTTACCGCACAGGGGACGGTGAAGCTTTCTTT.

The gene calls are TRBV19 and TRBJ1-2; tentatively, D is TRBD1 (6 bases). The CDR3 totals 13 residues. In germline, CDR1 is LNHDA, CDR2 SQIVND (reference sequence). The germline V and J ends were trimmed by 5 bases and 4 bases, with 11 bases remaining between them. Written as DNA, the CDR3 is TGTGCCAGTAGTGCGGACAGTTCCTATGGCTACACCTTC. Its translation: CASSADSSYGYTF.

The chain links TRBV28 to TRBJ1-1, with D unclear. The V gene's germline CDR1 is MDHEN and CDR2 SYDVKM. CDR3 length: 13 amino acids. Trimming took off 4 bases at V and 10 bases at J, with 16 bases between the two ends. CDR3 in DNA: TGTGCCAGCAGTTCCGCCACCCCGGGCGTAGCTTTCTTT. As protein: CASSSATPGVAFF.

The chain employs TRBV7-3 and TRBJ2-2, with TRBD1 matching over 9 bases. Trimming cost V 3 bases and J 4 bases; bases outside gene matches: 0. Germline V gene sequence: CDR1 SGHTA, CDR2 FQGTGA. This CDR3 spans 14 amino acids. The CDR3 protein is CASSLDRGTGELFF. In DNA, the CDR3 is TGTGCCAGCAGCTTGGACAGGGGCACCGGGGAGCTGTTTTTT.

This clone was found once. Germline is not matched at one junction end, which may reflect a read error. The V call is TRBV7-2, the J call TRBJ2-1; 7 bases fit TRBD2. The germline CDR1 and CDR2 sequences are SGHTA and FQGNSA. CDR3 length equals 16 residues. The CDR3 coding sequence is TGTGCCAGCAGCTTAGTTGGCGGGAGCTCCCACAATGAGCAGTTCTTC. Residues: CASSLVGGSSHNEQFF.

The chain combines TRBV27 with TRBJ2-1; 11 nucleotides match TRBD2. Germline V CDR1 and CDR2: MNHEY, SMNVEV (reference sequence). The CDR3 loop spans 16 amino acids. The trim removed 3 bases at V and 9 bases at J, leaving 10 bases unmatched. The CDR3 sequence is CASSFQLAGGYGEQFF. The CDR3 coding sequence is TGTGCCAGCAGTTTCCAGCTAGCGGGAGGATATGGTGAGCAGTTCTTC.

J is TRBJ2-7 and V is TRBV5-1; no firm D call. The germline V and J ends were trimmed by 3 bases and 5 bases, with 9 bases remaining between them. CDR1 and CDR2 from the germline V gene are SGHRS and YFSETQ. The CDR3 sequence is 12 residues long. CDR3 residues: CASSWSGNEQYF. CDR3 coding DNA: TGCGCCAGCAGCTGGTCTGGGAACGAGCAGTACTTC.

The chain carries TRBV4-1 and TRBJ1-2; maybe TRBD1 (5 bases). V was shortened by 2 bases and J by 8 bases, with 9 bases between the two germline ends. Germline-derived CDR1 and CDR2 are MGHRA and YSYEKL. CDR3 length equals 12 residues. The DNA for the CDR3 is TGCGCCAGCAGCCAACTGGACAAAGGCTACACCTTC. Translation: CASSQLDKGYTF.

The rearrangement links TRBV18 to TRBJ2-7; D tentatively reads TRBD1 or TRBD2 (5 bases each). The V end was cut by 2 bases, the J end by 3 bases, with 11 bases between. There are 14 residues in the CDR3. CDR1 is KGHSH, CDR2 LQKENI, per germline. The CDR3 nucleotides are TGTGCCAGCTCACCAAAAGTGGGGGTCTACGAGCAGTACTTC. Translation gives CASSPKVGVYEQYF.

This clone was picked up a small number of times. Within the sample, other DNA sequences also encode this same CDR3. The chain carries TRBV27 and TRBJ1-4; 8 bases align to TRBD1. Germline CDR1 MNHEY, CDR2 SMNVEV (reference sequence). After removal of 3 bases from V and 5 bases from J, the junction contained 5 bases not matched to a gene. This CDR3 is 15 amino acids long. CDR3 in DNA: TGTGCCAGCAGTTTCGGACAGGGACAAAATGAAAAACTGTTTTTT. Its translation is CASSFGQGQNEKLFF. Based on the CDR3 plus reference TRBV27 and TRBJ1-4, the full variable domain is EAQVTQNPRYLITVTGKKLTVTCSQNMNHEYMSWYRQDPGLGLRQIYYSMNVEVTDKGDVPEGYKVSRKEKRNFPLILESPSPNQTSLYFCASSFGQGQNEKLFFGSGTQLSVL.

The rearrangement joins TRBV5-1 to TRBJ2-3; 9 bases are a match to TRBD2. The CDR3 is 15 residues long. Germline lookup yields CDR1 SGHRS and CDR2 YFSETQ. V lost 4 bases and J lost 0; bases outside the gene matches: 3. The CDR3 is CASSRLADSTDTQYF. The CDR3 coding sequence is TGCGCCAGCAGCCGACTAGCGGACAGCACAGATACGCAGTATTTT.

A few counts support this clone. The J gene is TRBJ2-6, the V gene TRBV2; 11 nucleotides agree with TRBD2. J was trimmed by 2 bases and V by 10 bases; bases with no gene match: 4. Germline V gene sequence: CDR1 SNHLY, CDR2 FYNNEI. The CDR3 is made up of 15 amino acids. CDR3 protein: CAISSGRAGANVLTF. The CDR3, as DNA: TGTGCCATTAGTAGCGGGAGGGCTGGGGCCAACGTCCTGACTTTC.

This clone was seen just once. The genes are TRBV4-1 and TRBJ2-1, with 11 positions matching TRBD2. The V gene's germline CDR1 is MGHRA and CDR2 YSYEKL. The CDR3 contains 14 residues. J lost 6 bases, V lost 5 bases, and 3 bases had no gene match. CDR3 in DNA: TGCGCCAGCAGCTATAGCGGGAGGGGCAATGAGCAGTTCTTC. Translated: CASSYSGRGNEQFF.

This chain joins TRBV11-2 and TRBJ1-2, with 10 bases lining up with TRBD1. V was pared by 4 bases and J by 9 bases, with 8 bases of the junction left unmatched. Germline loops: CDR1 SGHAT, CDR2 FQNNGV. This CDR3 has 14 amino acids. The CDR3 here is CASSSGTGVLSYTF. The CDR3 DNA is TGTGCCAGCAGCTCCGGGACAGGGGTCCTCAGCTACACCTTC.

The chain uses TRBV7-3 and TRBJ2-7; TRBD2 aligns across 7 bases. The V and J ends lost 1 base and 1 base, in that order; junction bases with no gene match: 4. Germline-derived CDR1 and CDR2 are SGHTA and FQGTGA. The CDR3 has 15 residues. The CDR3 loop reads CASSLRGGSSYEQYF. The DNA for the CDR3 is TGTGCCAGCAGCTTAAGGGGCGGGAGTTCCTACGAGCAGTACTTC.

V gene TRBV27 combines with J gene TRBJ1-1, with 7 nucleotides matching TRBD1. This CDR3 is built from 17 residues. V trimming: 2 bases; J trimming: 5 bases; junction bases outside the gene matches: 14. The germline gives CDR1 MNHEY, CDR2 SMNVEV (reference sequence). The CDR3 nucleotides read TGTGCCAGCAGTTTAAGTTTGCGGGGCAGGGGGAGGACTGAAGCTTTCTTT. This codes for CASSLSLRGRGRTEAFF.

V and J are TRBV10-2 and TRBJ2-7, with a tentative D call TRBD2 (6 bases). V was cut by 3 bases and J by 0 bases, with 9 bases left in between. Germline values: CDR1 WSHSY, CDR2 SAAADI. The CDR3 length is 14 residues. CDR3 region: CASSESGSSYEQYF. As DNA, the CDR3 is TGCGCCAGCAGTGAATCCGGGAGCTCCTACGAGCAGTACTTC.

This clone was observed a single time. V and J are TRBV5-4 and TRBJ2-7; 7 nucleotides line up with TRBD2. Looked up from germline, CDR1 is SGHNT and CDR2 is YYREEE (reference sequence). The J segment lost 0 bases and the V segment lost 4 bases, leaving 10 bases of the junction unmatched. The CDR3 runs to 16 residues. CDR3 region: CASSLPGGGGSYEQYF. The CDR3 bases are TGTGCCAGCAGCCTGCCGGGGGGAGGCGGCTCCTACGAGCAGTACTTC.

J is TRBJ1-2 and V is TRBV11-2; TRBD1 aligns across 8 bases. Per germline, CDR1 SGHAT and CDR2 FQNNGV. With V trimmed by 5 bases and J by 4 bases, 9 bases remained unmatched. This CDR3 is 15 amino acids long. The CDR3 bases are TGTGCCAGCAGCACAGGGGGGGAACCCGTCTATGGCTACACCTTC. The encoded protein is CASSTGGEPVYGYTF.

The chain combines TRBV9 with TRBJ1-5; D not resolved. The CDR3 consists of 15 residues. Looked up from germline, CDR1 is SGDLS and CDR2 is YYNGEE. Trimming took off 5 bases at V and 2 bases at J, with 14 bases between the two ends. The CDR3, as DNA: TGTGCCAGCAGGCTAAGAGAAGGCCGCAATCAGCCCCAGCATTTT. Residues: CASRLREGRNQPQHF.

The chain recombines TRBV4-3 with TRBJ2-1, with 12 bases matching TRBD2. This CDR3 has 15 residues. Germline assignment: CDR1 LGHNA and CDR2 YSLEER. With V trimmed by 4 bases and J by 7 bases, 5 bases remained unmatched. CDR3 protein: CASSPRLAGVNEQFF. The DNA of the CDR3 is TGCGCCAGCAGCCCGCGACTAGCGGGAGTTAATGAGCAGTTCTTC.